The subject of this entry is one T cell receptor beta chain. This record comes from a study of technical replicates of blood from several donors. Only in-frame clones appear in the TCRdb table, and some are missing; sequencing was by immunoSEQ multiplex PCR. The sample holds around 84,000 clones, around 97% seen once. CDR3 length: 18 amino acids. Germline V gives CDR1 MGHRA, CDR2 YSYEKL. V trimming: 3 bases; J trimming: 1 base; junction bases outside the gene matches: 14. The gene calls are TRBV4-1 and TRBJ2-7; 8 positions match TRBD2. The sequenced sample consisted of T cells isolated from PBMCs. This receptor was identified in a human donor in good health. The CDR3 sequence: CASSQMLLASGPSYEQYF. DNA of the CDR3: TGCGCCAGCAGCCAGATGCTATTGGCTAGCGGGCCTTCCTACGAGCAGTACTTC.